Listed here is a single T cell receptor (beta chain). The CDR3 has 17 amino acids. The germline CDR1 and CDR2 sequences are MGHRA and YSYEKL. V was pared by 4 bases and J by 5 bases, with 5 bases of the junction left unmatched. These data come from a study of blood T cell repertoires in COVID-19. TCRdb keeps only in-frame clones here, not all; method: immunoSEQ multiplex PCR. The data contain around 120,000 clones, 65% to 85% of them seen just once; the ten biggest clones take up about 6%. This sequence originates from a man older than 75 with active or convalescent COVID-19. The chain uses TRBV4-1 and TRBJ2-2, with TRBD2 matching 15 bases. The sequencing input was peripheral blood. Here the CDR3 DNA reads TGCGCCAGCAGCCCGATGGGACTAGCGGGGGGAACCGGGGAGCTGTTTTTT. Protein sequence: CASSPMGLAGGTGELFF.